This TCR beta chain emerged from a study of CXCR3-negative and CXCR3-positive naive CD8 T cells. Study results and limitations: Comparison of naive cells showed more hydrophobic TRB CDR3s in CXCR3-positive than in CXCR3-negative naive cells.

The CDR3 consists of 15 residues. Germline values: CDR1 KGHSH, CDR2 LQKENI. In regard to this clonotype: Its specificity is unknown.

All TRB cDNA libraries came from 5' RACE performed with UMI labels. After re-calling the 5' RACE reads, TCRdb lists one entry per CDR3 protein, DNA absent. The sample holds roughly 110,000 distinct CDR3 sequences. The clonotype comes from a human donor in good health. Some clones in this sample may be carry-over from other donors' samples. Sequenced material: naive CXCR3+ CD8+ T cells from blood. Described subset: CD45RO-CCR7+CD27+CD95- naive CD8+ T cells expressing CXCR3 (TNR3+). The chain links TRBV18 to TRBJ2-1; TCRdb names TRBD2, which stays unverified in the absence of DNA. This chain's CDR3 is CASSQGLAGVDEQFF.